Following are 19 T cell receptor beta chains from one sample sequenced in a study of CD8 T cells in Susac syndrome. Random-hexamer reverse transcription was applied to about 0.45 to 1 ug RNA. TCRdb reprocessed the immunoSEQ multiplex PCR reads via MiXCR and lists one record per CDR3 protein. The repertoire holds roughly 200,000 distinct CDR3 sequences, with less than 95% as singletons. Sequencing was performed on CD4+ T cells from PBMCs. The origin of the receptors is a human donor in good health.

The chain joins TRBV20-1 to TRBJ2-1, with D perhaps matching TRBD2 (6 bases). The CDR3 covers 13 residues. Germline V gene lookup returns CDR1 DFQATT and CDR2 SNEGSKA (reference sequence). V dropped 5 bases and J dropped 4 bases, with 12 bases sitting between them. Here the CDR3 DNA reads TGCAGTGCTTTGCGGGACTTTTACAATGAGCAGTTCTTC. The encoded protein is CSALRDFYNEQFF.

The V and J genes are TRBV20-1 and TRBJ2-7, with D hard to call. This CDR3 region has 14 residues. Germline loops: CDR1 DFQATT, CDR2 SNEGSKA (reference sequence). Deletions cut 1 base from V and 4 bases from J, with 14 bases between. The CDR3 nucleotides read TGCAGTGCTAGAGCGAGAGGATGGGTTTACGAGCAGTACTTC. Translating gives CSARARGWVYEQYF.

The count of this clonotype is one. The chain combines TRBV20-1 with TRBJ2-7; 10 bases are a match to TRBD1. V lost 3 bases and J lost 5; bases outside the gene matches: 4. This CDR3 region has 13 residues. From germline, CDR1 is DFQATT and CDR2 SNEGSKA (reference sequence). This CDR3 reads CSASGTGADEQYF. CDR3 DNA sequence: TGCAGTGCTAGTGGGACAGGGGCCGACGAGCAGTACTTC.

This clonotype was counted a single time. The CDR3 DNA is TGTGCCAGCAGGCTAGCGGGCGTCTACGAGCAGTACTTC. Translated, it gives CASRLAGVYEQYF. The chain recombines TRBV2 with TRBJ2-7, with 8 bases matching TRBD2. From germline, CDR1 is SNHLY and CDR2 FYNNEI. V shed 6 bases, J shed 3 bases, and the junction held 4 bases outside the gene matches. This CDR3 has 13 residues.

This clonotype was seen only once. The gene calls are TRBV7-9 and TRBJ2-5, with 7 bases identical to TRBD1. V was pared by 8 bases and J by 3 bases, with 3 bases of the junction left unmatched. The germline V gene has CDR1 SEHNR and CDR2 FQNEAQ (reference sequence). The CDR3 contains 12 residues. The CDR3 sequence is CASAGTEETQYF. In DNA, the CDR3 is TGTGCCAGCGCCGGGACAGAAGAGACCCAGTACTTC.

The V and J genes are TRBV12-3 or TRBV12-4 and TRBJ2-2; a possible D gene is TRBD1 (5 bases). V lost 5 bases to trimming and J lost 4 bases, with 5 bases between them. The CDR3 spans 12 residues. CDR3 nucleotides: TGTGCCAGCAGTAGGGGCACCGGGGAGCTGTTTTTT. Its protein is CASSRGTGELFF.

This clonotype was found once. The V and J genes are TRBV9 and TRBJ2-3; no clear D. V lost 6 bases to trimming and J lost 0 bases, with 8 bases between them. This CDR3 is 13 amino acids long. Germline V lookup: CDR1 SGDLS, CDR2 YYNGEE. This CDR3 is CASTKGSTDTQYF. In DNA form, the CDR3 reads TGTGCCAGCACTAAGGGTAGCACAGATACGCAGTATTTT.

The V call is TRBV30, the J call TRBJ1-1; D ambiguous. The CDR3 runs 11 residues. The V gene lost 2 bases and the J gene lost 5 bases, with 6 bases spanning the gap. Germline V CDR1 and CDR2: GTSNPN, SVGIG (reference sequence). The chain's CDR3 is CAWSSRTEAFF. CDR3 in DNA: TGTGCCTGGAGTTCTAGAACTGAAGCTTTCTTT.

The chain carries TRBV29-1 and TRBJ2-7; D remains unclear. CDR1 SQVTM and CDR2 ANQGSEA come from the germline V gene. The CDR3 length is 11 residues. Trimming pared 4 bases from V and 6 bases from J, leaving 10 bases between. The CDR3 here is CSVGERSEQYF. The DNA of the CDR3 is TGCAGCGTTGGCGAGAGGTCCGAGCAGTACTTC.

This chain uses TRBV20-1 with TRBJ2-7, with a possible D match to TRBD2 (5 bases). Germline V gene sequence: CDR1 DFQATT, CDR2 SNEGSKA (reference sequence). Trimming pared 3 bases from V and 0 bases from J, leaving 12 bases between. CDR3 length: 14 residues. CDR3 sequence reads: CSASIDGNSYEQYF. The CDR3 DNA reads as TGCAGTGCTAGCATCGACGGGAACTCCTACGAGCAGTACTTC.

The V and J genes are TRBV6-1 and TRBJ2-2; D might be TRBD1 or TRBD2, each matching 5 bases. V gave up 5 bases and J gave up 1 base, with 14 bases separating them. This CDR3 comprises 16 residues. CDR1 is MNHNS and CDR2 is SASEGT in the germline V gene. The CDR3 here is CASSRDRYLNTGELFF. CDR3 in DNA: TGTGCCAGCAGTCGGGACCGCTACTTGAACACCGGGGAGCTGTTTTTT.

The chain joins TRBV11-2 to TRBJ2-3, with D maybe TRBD2 (5 bases). This CDR3 is built from 15 residues. Germline CDR1 and CDR2: SGHAT and FQNNGV. V was pared by 6 bases and J by 2 bases, with 15 bases between. CDR3 DNA sequence: TGTGCCAGCAGGGCGGGTCTCCTGATCACAGATACGCAGTATTTT. This sequence encodes CASRAGLLITDTQYF. Using reference TRBV11-2 and TRBJ2-3 for the parts outside the CDR3, the full variable domain is EAGVAQSPRYKIIEKRQSVAFWCNPISGHATLYWYQQILGQGPKLLIQFQNNGVVDDSQLPKDRFSAERLKGVDSTLKIQPAKLEDSAVYLCASRAGLLITDTQYFGPGTRLTVL.

J is TRBJ1-2 and V is TRBV20-1; D gene uncertain. The CDR3 contains 14 residues. V was clipped by 3 bases and J by 3 bases, with 14 bases between them. Germline assignment: CDR1 DFQATT and CDR2 SNEGSKA (reference sequence). The CDR3 coding sequence is TGCAGTGCTAGGCGAGCAACGCACCACTATGGCTACACCTTC. Translating gives CSARRATHHYGYTF.

This clonotype was picked up one time. J is TRBJ1-2 and V is TRBV29-1; 9 bases are shared with TRBD1. Germline CDR1 and CDR2: SQVTM and ANQGSEA. The CDR3 totals 13 residues. The J segment lost 6 bases and the V segment lost 6 bases, leaving 8 bases of the junction unmatched. The CDR3 coding sequence is TGCAGCGTGCTGACAGGGGGATACGATGGCTACACCTTC. Translating it yields CSVLTGGYDGYTF.

The rearrangement links TRBV29-1 to TRBJ2-1; 7 positions match TRBD1. CDR3 length: 13 residues. Germline trimming cut 6 bases from V and 6 bases from J; bases unmatched to any gene: 8. Germline assignment: CDR1 SQVTM and CDR2 ANQGSEA. The CDR3 nucleotides are TGCAGCGTACGACAGGGTGTAGTCAATGAGCAGTTCTTC. Its translation: CSVRQGVVNEQFF.

The CDR3 loop is CSASPAVGDIQYF. Written as DNA, the CDR3 is TGCAGCGCCTCCCCGGCGGTGGGAGACATTCAGTACTTC. The chain has TRBV29-1 and TRBJ2-4, with a tentative D call TRBD2 (5 bases). This CDR3 comprises 13 residues. CDR1 and CDR2 (germline): SQVTM, ANQGSEA. Trimming shortened V by 7 bases and J by 8 bases, and 18 bases separated the two germline ends.

This chain uses TRBV29-1 with TRBJ2-7, with D unclear. The CDR3 contains 13 residues. Germline CDR1 and CDR2: SQVTM and ANQGSEA. Trimming stripped 4 bases from V and 0 bases from J, with 10 bases between. The CDR3 DNA reads TGCAGCGTTGGGAGACCAGGCTCCTACGAGCAGTACTTC. Protein product: CSVGRPGSYEQYF.

This sequence joins TRBV30 and TRBJ1-5; no definite D call. The germline V gene encodes CDR1 GTSNPN and CDR2 SVGIG (reference sequence). Trimming removed 3 bases at V and 5 bases at J, with 23 bases between. This CDR3 is built from 17 residues. The CDR3 protein is CAWSPPTERGGYQPQHF. The CDR3, as DNA: TGTGCCTGGAGCCCACCCACGGAGCGGGGAGGATATCAGCCCCAGCATTTT.

V and J are TRBV6-1 and TRBJ1-3; TRBD1 agrees at 11 bases. The CDR3 has 16 residues. Germline CDR1 MNHNS, CDR2 SASEGT. The ends lost 6 bases at V and 4 bases at J; junction bases unmatched: 8. CDR3: CASSPGTGGAGNTIYF. In nucleotides, the CDR3 is TGTGCCAGCAGCCCTGGGACAGGGGGGGCAGGAAACACCATATATTTT.